This entry features one T cell receptor beta chain sequence. The antigen is unknown. This entry is derived from a study of T cell responses to AZD1222 COVID-19 vaccine. Produced via immunoSEQ multiplex PCR; TCRdb's table is partial and in-frame only. The data contain over 90,000 clones, about 85% of them seen just once; the ten biggest clones take up around 5%. The CDR3 consists of 15 residues. Deletions cut 3 bases from V and 0 bases from J, with 12 bases between. Germline values: CDR1 DFQATT, CDR2 SNEGSKA (reference sequence). General observations from the study: The breadth and depth of Spike-specific TCRs increased once two AZD1222 doses had been given. With dominance at 160-218 and 743-854, vaccine-associated CD4 TCRs spanned spike. The donors showed a predominance of white British ancestry and of females, with possible underestimation of clonal diversity.

The receptor's source is an adult in good health. Sequenced here: peripheral blood, sampled on day 0 of AZD1222 vaccination. The V gene is TRBV20-1, the J gene TRBJ2-4, with D uncertain. CDR3 nucleotides: TGCAGTGCTAGTAGTCACACCTTAGCCAAAAACATTCAGTACTTC. This gives the protein CSASSHTLAKNIQYF.